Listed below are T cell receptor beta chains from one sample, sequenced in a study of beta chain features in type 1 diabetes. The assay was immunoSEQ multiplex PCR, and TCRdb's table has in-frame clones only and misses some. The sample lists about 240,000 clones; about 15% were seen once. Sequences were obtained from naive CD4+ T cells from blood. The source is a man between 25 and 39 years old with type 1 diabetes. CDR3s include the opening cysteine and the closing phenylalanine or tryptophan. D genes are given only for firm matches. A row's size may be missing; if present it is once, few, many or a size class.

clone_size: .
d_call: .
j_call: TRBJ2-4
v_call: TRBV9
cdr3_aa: CASSPPVAGARRDIQYF
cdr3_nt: TGTGCCAGCAGCCCCCCAGTTGCTGGGGCCCGGAGGGACATTCAGTACTTC

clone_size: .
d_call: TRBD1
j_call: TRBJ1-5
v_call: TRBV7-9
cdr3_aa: CASSFSRQGARNQPQHF
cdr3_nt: TGTGCCAGCAGCTTCTCGAGGCAGGGGGCTCGGAATCAGCCCCAGCATTTT

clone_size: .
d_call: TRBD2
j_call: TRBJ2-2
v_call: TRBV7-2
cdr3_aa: CASSLSSGGLGGELFF
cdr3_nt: TGTGCCAGCAGCCTATCGTCGGGGGGGCTCGGCGGGGAGCTGTTTTTT

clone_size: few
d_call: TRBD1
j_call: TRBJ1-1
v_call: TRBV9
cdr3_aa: CASSATGTANTEAFF
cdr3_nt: TGTGCCAGCAGCGCAACCGGGACAGCGAACACTGAAGCTTTCTTT

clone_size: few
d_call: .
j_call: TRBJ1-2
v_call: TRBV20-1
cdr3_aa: CSASVPGGYTF
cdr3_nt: TGCAGTGCTAGTGTCCCAGGGGGCTACACCTTC

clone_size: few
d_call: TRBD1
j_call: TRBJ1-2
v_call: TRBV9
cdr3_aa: CASSATGTGGYGYTF
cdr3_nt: TGTGCCAGCAGCGCGACCGGGACAGGGGGTTATGGCTACACCTTC

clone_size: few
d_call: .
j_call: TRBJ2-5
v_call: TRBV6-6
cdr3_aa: CASSRQYQETQYF
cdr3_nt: TGTGCCAGCAGCCGACAGTACCAAGAGACCCAGTACTTC

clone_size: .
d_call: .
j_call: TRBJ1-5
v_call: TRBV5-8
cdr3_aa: CASRGGTSGNQPQHF
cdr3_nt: TGTGCCAGCAGAGGCGGGACCAGCGGCAATCAGCCCCAGCATTTT

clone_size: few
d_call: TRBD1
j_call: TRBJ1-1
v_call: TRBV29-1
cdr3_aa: CSVAQGVMNTEAFF
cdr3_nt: TGCAGCGTGGCACAGGGGGTTATGAACACTGAAGCTTTCTTT

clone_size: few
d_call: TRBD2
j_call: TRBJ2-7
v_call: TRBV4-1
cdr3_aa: CASSQDMRGTAGRYF
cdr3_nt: TGCGCCAGCAGCCAAGATATGCGGGGGACTGCCGGGCGGTACTTC

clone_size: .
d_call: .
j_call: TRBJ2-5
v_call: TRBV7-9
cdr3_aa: CASSRGETQYF
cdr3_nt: TGTGCCAGCAGCCGGGGGGAGACCCAGTACTTC

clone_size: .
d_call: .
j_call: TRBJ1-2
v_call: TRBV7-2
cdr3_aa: CASSLIRAGSNYGYTF
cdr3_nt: TGTGCCAGCAGCTTAATCAGGGCAGGATCAAACTATGGCTACACCTTC

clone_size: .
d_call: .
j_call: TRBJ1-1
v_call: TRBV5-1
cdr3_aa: CASSIFREAEAFF
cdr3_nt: TGCGCCAGCAGCATCTTCCGGGAGGCTGAAGCTTTCTTT

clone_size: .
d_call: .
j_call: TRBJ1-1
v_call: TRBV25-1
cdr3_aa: CASSELGQISTEAFF
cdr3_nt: TGTGCCAGCAGTGAACTAGGACAGATCTCCACTGAAGCTTTCTTT

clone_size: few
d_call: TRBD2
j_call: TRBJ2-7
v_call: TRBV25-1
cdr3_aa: CASSLAGVTYEQYF
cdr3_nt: TGTGCCAGCTCCCTAGCGGGAGTAACCTACGAGCAGTACTTC

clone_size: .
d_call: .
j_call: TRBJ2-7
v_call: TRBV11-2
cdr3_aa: CASSLVAGRSYEQYF
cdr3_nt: TGTGCCAGCAGCTTAGTGGCAGGGAGGTCCTACGAGCAGTACTTC

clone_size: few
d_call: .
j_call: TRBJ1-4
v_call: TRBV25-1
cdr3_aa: CASSDSLQGGLFF
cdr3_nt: TGTGCCAGCAGTGATAGTCTCCAGGGAGGACTGTTTTTT

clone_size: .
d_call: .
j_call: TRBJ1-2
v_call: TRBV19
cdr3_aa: CASSIEGGYTF
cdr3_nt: TGTGCCAGTAGTATCGAGGGAGGCTACACCTTC

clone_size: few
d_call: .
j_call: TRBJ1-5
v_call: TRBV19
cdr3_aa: CASSISTAVGLYSNQPQHF
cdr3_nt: TGTGCCAGTAGTATCTCCACAGCGGTTGGTTTGTATAGCAATCAGCCCCAGCATTTT

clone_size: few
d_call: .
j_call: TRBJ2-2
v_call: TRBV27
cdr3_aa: CASRRGTGELFF
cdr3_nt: TGTGCCAGCCGCAGAGGGACCGGGGAGCTGTTTTTT

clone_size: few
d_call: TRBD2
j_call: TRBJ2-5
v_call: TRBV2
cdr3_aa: CASTGTSGAETQYF
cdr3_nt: TGTGCCAGCACCGGGACTAGCGGTGCGGAGACCCAGTACTTC

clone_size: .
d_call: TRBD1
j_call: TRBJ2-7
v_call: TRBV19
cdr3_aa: CASRGQGAPGEQYF
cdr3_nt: TGTGCCAGCAGGGGCCAGGGGGCGCCCGGGGAGCAGTACTTC

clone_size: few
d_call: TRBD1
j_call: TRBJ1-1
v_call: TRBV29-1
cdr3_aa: CSALTGGGTEAFF
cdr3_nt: TGCAGCGCTCTGACAGGGGGAGGCACTGAAGCTTTCTTT

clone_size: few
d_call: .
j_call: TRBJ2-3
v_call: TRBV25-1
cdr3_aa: CASSGGVRPDTQYF
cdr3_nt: TGTGCCAGCAGTGGGGGGGTCAGGCCAGATACGCAGTATTTT

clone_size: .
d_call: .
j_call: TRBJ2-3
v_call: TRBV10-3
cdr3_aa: CAISGGEGDTQYF
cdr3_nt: TGTGCCATCAGTGGGGGAGAGGGAGATACGCAGTATTTT

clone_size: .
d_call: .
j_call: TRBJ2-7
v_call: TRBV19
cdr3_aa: CASSIPGAARTYEQYF
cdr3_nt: TGTGCCAGTAGTATTCCAGGGGCGGCAAGAACCTACGAGCAGTACTTC